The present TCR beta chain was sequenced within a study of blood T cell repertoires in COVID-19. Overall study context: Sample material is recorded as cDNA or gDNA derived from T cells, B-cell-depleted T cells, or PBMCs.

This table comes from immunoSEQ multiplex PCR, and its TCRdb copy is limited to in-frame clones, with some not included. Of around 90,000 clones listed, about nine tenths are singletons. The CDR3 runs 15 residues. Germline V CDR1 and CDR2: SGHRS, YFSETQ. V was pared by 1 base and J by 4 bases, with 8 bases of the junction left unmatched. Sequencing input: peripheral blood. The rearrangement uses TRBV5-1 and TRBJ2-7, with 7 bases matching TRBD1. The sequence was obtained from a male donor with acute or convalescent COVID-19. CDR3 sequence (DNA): TGCGCCAGCAGCTTGCAGGGGGACAACAGATACGAGCAGTACTTC. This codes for CASSLQGDNRYEQYF.